The 2 T cell receptor beta chains given below trace back to one sample, sequenced in a study of cytomegalovirus exposure and HLA in healthy donors. Amplification used 60 Vbeta primers and 13 Jbeta primers. Profiled with immunoSEQ multiplex PCR; TCRdb holds only in-frame clones, not every one. The sample lists approximately 100,000 clones, 75% seen once, with around 2.6% in the top ten. Material for sequencing was PBMCs. These receptors all stem from a male donor in good health and CMV-seropositive.

V and J are TRBV28 and TRBJ2-3; no reliable D call. The CDR3 consists of 14 residues. Germline assignment: CDR1 MDHEN and CDR2 SYDVKM. The V end was cut by 5 bases, the J end by 4 bases, with 13 bases between. This CDR3 reads CASSTAGSADTQYF. CDR3 nucleotide sequence: TGTGCCAGCAGTACGGCCGGGTCAGCAGATACGCAGTATTTT.

This chain connects TRBV10-1 to TRBJ2-5; 12 nucleotides agree with TRBD2. The J segment lost 4 bases and the V segment lost 8 bases, leaving 11 bases of the junction unmatched. Germline V gene data show CDR1 as WNHNN and CDR2 as SYGVQD (reference sequence). The length of the CDR3 is 16 residues. The CDR3 sequence is CASSAGASGGGETQYF. CDR3 in DNA: TGCGCCAGCTCCGCCGGGGCTAGCGGGGGGGGAGAGACCCAGTACTTC.